These 8 T cell receptor beta chains originate from one sample sequenced in a study of CD8+ T cells in alopecia areata. Once RNA had been extracted, it was reverse transcribed into cDNA to act as the sequencing template. Profiled with immunoSEQ multiplex PCR; TCRdb holds only in-frame clones, not every one. The sample includes roughly 120,000 clones, 35% to 40% of them seen just once. What was sequenced was CD4+ T cells sorted from blood. The receptors shown here come from a human donor with alopecia areata.

V usage is TRBV7-2 and J usage is TRBJ2-2, with 7 nucleotides matching TRBD1. Trimming at V came to 5 bases and at J to 7 bases, leaving 7 bases not matched to a gene. There are 14 residues in the CDR3. Germline CDR1 SGHTA, CDR2 FQGNSA. Here the CDR3 reads CASSTTGSHGELFF. In DNA, the CDR3 is TGTGCCAGCAGCACGACAGGGTCCCACGGGGAGCTGTTTTTT.

The gene calls are TRBV5-1 and TRBJ2-3; TRBD2 aligns across 8 bases. The junction had 7 bases not matched to a gene; V was cut back by 2 bases and J by 2 bases. Germline CDR1 and CDR2: SGHRS and YFSETQ. CDR3 length: 16 residues. Written as DNA, the CDR3 is TGCGCCAGCAGCTTAATCGAGCGGGAGTACACAGATACGCAGTATTTT. This translates into CASSLIEREYTDTQYF. Combining the CDR3 with reference TRBV5-1 and TRBJ2-3 gives the whole variable domain KAGVTQTPRYLIKTRGQQVTLSCSPISGHRSVSWYQQTPGQGLQFLFEYFSETQRNKGNFPGRFSGRQFSNSRSEMNVSTLELGDSALYLCASSLIEREYTDTQYFGPGTRLTVL.

The DNA of the CDR3 is TGTGCCAGCAGCTCGACAGGGGGCCGGAGACTAGCGGGAGGCAATGAGCAGTTCTTC. Its translation is CASSSTGGRRLAGGNEQFF. This chain uses TRBV7-9 with TRBJ2-1, with 13 bases aligning to TRBD2. Germline-derived CDR1 and CDR2 are SEHNR and FQNEAQ (reference sequence). With V trimmed by 4 bases and J by 6 bases, 15 bases remained unmatched. The CDR3 length is 19 residues.

This clone was seen only a few times. The chain links TRBV7-9 to TRBJ2-1; weak D call: TRBD1 (5 bases). V lost 6 bases, J lost 5 bases, and 14 bases lay in between. The CDR3 covers 14 residues. Germline loops: CDR1 SEHNR, CDR2 FQNEAQ (reference sequence). CDR3: CASRSSQGNNEQFF. CDR3 DNA: TGTGCCAGCAGGTCGAGCCAGGGTAACAATGAGCAGTTCTTC.

This clone has a handful of counts. This chain uses TRBV5-1 with TRBJ2-7; a possible D gene is TRBD2 (6 bases). The CDR3 consists of 15 residues. V was pared by 0 bases and J by 3 bases, with 13 bases between. Germline CDR1 SGHRS, CDR2 YFSETQ. CDR3 DNA sequence: TGCGCCAGCAGCTTGGATCCGGGAGAGAGCTACGAGCAGTACTTC. As protein: CASSLDPGESYEQYF. Filled out from reference TRBV5-1 and TRBJ2-7, the complete variable domain reads KAGVTQTPRYLIKTRGQQVTLSCSPISGHRSVSWYQQTPGQGLQFLFEYFSETQRNKGNFPGRFSGRQFSNSRSEMNVSTLELGDSALYLCASSLDPGESYEQYFGPGTRLTVT.

Concerning this clone itself: Other nucleotide sequences from this sample produce the same CDR3. The J gene is TRBJ2-7, the V gene TRBV29-1, with D unclear. V lost 6 bases and J 0 bases, leaving 6 bases between the germline ends. This CDR3 is built from 11 residues. Germline CDR1 and CDR2: SQVTM and ANQGSEA. The CDR3 region has the DNA TGCAGCGTGGGCGGCTCCTACGAGCAGTACTTC. Amino acids: CSVGGSYEQYF.

V and J are TRBV7-9 and TRBJ1-1; D is ambiguous. This CDR3 spans 14 amino acids. CDR1 is SEHNR and CDR2 is FQNEAQ in the germline V gene (reference sequence). Trimming removed 1 base from V and 3 bases from J, with 9 bases in between. CDR3 protein: CASSLGAFYTEAFF. The CDR3 DNA sequence: TGTGCCAGCAGCTTAGGGGCCTTCTACACTGAAGCTTTCTTT.

Only a few counts were recorded for this clone. The chain employs TRBV7-2 and TRBJ2-5; no firm D call. CDR1 and CDR2 from the germline V gene are SGHTA and FQGNSA. V gave up 5 bases and J gave up 9 bases, with 16 bases separating them. The CDR3 is made up of 13 amino acids. The CDR3 nucleotides are TGTGCCAGCAGCGGCGGACCGGGCCTACCCCAGTACTTC. This encodes CASSGGPGLPQYF.